Listed below are T cell receptor beta chains from one sample, sequenced in a study of T cells in Graves' hyperthyroidism and ophthalmopathy. TCRdb reprocessed the multiplex PCR reads with MiXCR, giving one entry per CDR3 protein. The repertoire holds roughly 740,000 distinct CDR3 sequences, around 17% seen once, with roughly 8% in the top ten. The source material was blood. The origin of the receptors is a man aged 18-30 years with Graves' hyperthyroidism. The CDR3 runs from the conserved cysteine through the conserved F or W. The order of the fields is CDR3 protein, CDR3 DNA, clone size, V gene, J gene, D gene. D genes are given only for firm matches. The size of a clone is reported for some rows only, either as once, few or many, or as a class for expanded clones.

CDR3 protein: CSARRLGVSTDTQYF; CDR3 DNA: TGCAGTGCCCGACGGTTGGGGGTGAGCACAGATACGCAGTATTTT; clone size: few; V gene: TRBV20-1; J gene: TRBJ2-3; D gene: .
CDR3 protein: CAFLYPEAPSYEQYF; CDR3 DNA: TGTGCCTTCCTTTATCCCGAAGCCCCTTCCTACGAGCAGTACTTC; clone size: many; V gene: TRBV30; J gene: TRBJ2-7; D gene: .
CDR3 protein: CSAPDWGDTQYF; CDR3 DNA: TGCAGTGCGCCAGACTGGGGGGATACGCAGTATTTT; clone size: .; V gene: TRBV20-1; J gene: TRBJ2-3; D gene: .
CDR3 protein: CASKRDEQYF; CDR3 DNA: TGTGCCAGCAAAAGGGACGAGCAGTACTTC; clone size: many; V gene: TRBV28; J gene: TRBJ2-7; D gene: .
CDR3 protein: CASSPGTSGTTGELFF; CDR3 DNA: TGCGCCAGCAGCCCCGGGACTAGCGGGACGACCGGGGAGCTGTTTTTT; clone size: many; V gene: TRBV5-1; J gene: TRBJ2-2; D gene: TRBD2
CDR3 protein: CASSLIRTSGKNYNEQFF; CDR3 DNA: TGCGCCAGCAGCTTGATCAGGACTAGCGGGAAAAATTACAATGAGCAGTTCTTC; clone size: few; V gene: TRBV5-1; J gene: TRBJ2-1; D gene: TRBD2
CDR3 protein: CASSAAVRGANYGYTF; CDR3 DNA: TGTGCCAGCAGCGCCGCGGTCAGGGGAGCTAACTATGGCTACACCTTC; clone size: few; V gene: TRBV5-5; J gene: TRBJ1-2; D gene: .
CDR3 protein: CASSQDQGSQETQYF; CDR3 DNA: TGTGCCAGCAGCCAAGATCAGGGCAGCCAAGAGACCCAGTACTTC; clone size: .; V gene: TRBV3-1; J gene: TRBJ2-5; D gene: .
CDR3 protein: CASSYRDIQYF; CDR3 DNA: TGTGCCAGCAGCTACCGGGACATTCAGTACTTC; clone size: .; V gene: TRBV6-2/TRBV6-3; J gene: TRBJ2-4; D gene: .
CDR3 protein: CASSPDRPGGLQPQHF; CDR3 DNA: TGTGCCAGCAGTCCGGACAGACCAGGGGGTTTACAGCCCCAGCATTTT; clone size: few; V gene: TRBV12-3/TRBV12-4; J gene: TRBJ1-5; D gene: TRBD1
CDR3 protein: CASSQDVGEKQYF; CDR3 DNA: TGTGCCAGCAGCCAAGATGTGGGCGAGAAGCAGTACTTC; clone size: .; V gene: TRBV3-1; J gene: TRBJ2-7; D gene: .
CDR3 protein: CASGPRDRGLNEQFF; CDR3 DNA: TGTGCTAGTGGCCCGCGGGACAGGGGCCTCAATGAGCAGTTCTTC; clone size: few; V gene: TRBV12-5; J gene: TRBJ2-1; D gene: TRBD1
CDR3 protein: CASSFMRNAEAFF; CDR3 DNA: TGTGCCAGCAGTTTCATGCGGAACGCTGAAGCTTTCTTT; clone size: few; V gene: TRBV12-3/TRBV12-4; J gene: TRBJ1-1; D gene: .
CDR3 protein: CASSDWMQRRELFF; CDR3 DNA: TGTGCCAGCAGTGACTGGATGCAAAGACGAGAGCTGTTTTTT; clone size: .; V gene: TRBV7-9; J gene: TRBJ2-2; D gene: .
CDR3 protein: CSAGAPWGWELFF; CDR3 DNA: TGCAGTGCTGGTGCACCGTGGGGGTGGGAGCTGTTTTTT; clone size: .; V gene: TRBV20-1; J gene: TRBJ2-2; D gene: .
CDR3 protein: CASSFGTSGSGTDTQYF; CDR3 DNA: TGTGCCAGCTCATTCGGGACTAGCGGGAGCGGCACAGATACGCAGTATTTT; clone size: .; V gene: TRBV18; J gene: TRBJ2-3; D gene: TRBD2
CDR3 protein: CASSYSQGLAWEQYF; CDR3 DNA: TGTGCCAGCAGTTACTCCCAGGGACTAGCGTGGGAGCAGTACTTC; clone size: many; V gene: TRBV6-5; J gene: TRBJ2-7; D gene: TRBD2
CDR3 protein: CASASFAGQVGEQFF; CDR3 DNA: TGTGCCAGCGCTTCCTTTGCGGGACAAGTGGGTGAGCAGTTCTTC; clone size: many; V gene: TRBV7-6; J gene: TRBJ2-1; D gene: .
CDR3 protein: CASSSKYQPQHF; CDR3 DNA: TGTGCCAGCAGTTCCAAGTATCAGCCCCAGCATTTT; clone size: many; V gene: TRBV6-5; J gene: TRBJ1-5; D gene: .
CDR3 protein: CASSLAGGEGYTF; CDR3 DNA: TGTGCCAGCAGCTTAGCAGGGGGGGAAGGCTACACCTTC; clone size: many; V gene: TRBV11-2; J gene: TRBJ1-2; D gene: TRBD1
CDR3 protein: CASSLSTGREAFF; CDR3 DNA: TGCGCCAGCAGCTTGTCTACGGGCCGTGAAGCTTTCTTT; clone size: few; V gene: TRBV5-1; J gene: TRBJ1-1; D gene: .
CDR3 protein: CAWRTQGNFNYGYTF; CDR3 DNA: TGTGCCTGGCGGACGCAAGGAAACTTTAACTATGGCTACACCTTC; clone size: .; V gene: TRBV30; J gene: TRBJ1-2; D gene: .
CDR3 protein: CASSAPRGLDTQYF; CDR3 DNA: TGTGCCAGCAGTGCCCCCAGGGGGCTAGATACGCAGTATTTT; clone size: few; V gene: TRBV25-1; J gene: TRBJ2-3; D gene: TRBD1
CDR3 protein: CASSPLGLGRKMGNEQYF; CDR3 DNA: TGTGCCAGCAGTCCCCTGGGGCTGGGCCGAAAGATGGGGAACGAGCAGTACTTC; clone size: many; V gene: TRBV28; J gene: TRBJ2-7; D gene: .
CDR3 protein: CASSKGQGQPETQYF; CDR3 DNA: TGTGCCAGCAGCAAGGGACAGGGACAGCCCGAGACCCAGTACTTC; clone size: .; V gene: TRBV7-9; J gene: TRBJ2-5; D gene: TRBD1
CDR3 protein: CASSPEQGNIQYF; CDR3 DNA: TGTGCCAGCTCACCCGAACAAGGAAACATTCAGTACTTC; clone size: .; V gene: TRBV18; J gene: TRBJ2-4; D gene: .
CDR3 protein: CASSPGLPTAYNEQFF; CDR3 DNA: TGTGCCAGCAGTCCAGGGTTGCCTACCGCATACAATGAGCAGTTCTTC; clone size: many; V gene: TRBV28; J gene: TRBJ2-1; D gene: .
CDR3 protein: CASSGNRPGNTEAFF; CDR3 DNA: TGTGCCAGCAGTGGGAACCGGCCTGGGAACACTGAAGCTTTCTTT; clone size: few; V gene: TRBV5-4; J gene: TRBJ1-1; D gene: .
CDR3 protein: CASSSLYPDPYGYTF; CDR3 DNA: TGTGCCAGCAGTTCCCTTTATCCGGATCCCTATGGCTACACCTTC; clone size: many; V gene: TRBV28; J gene: TRBJ1-2; D gene: .
CDR3 protein: CSARAGARGETQYF; CDR3 DNA: TGCAGTGCTAGAGCCGGAGCGAGGGGAGAGACCCAGTACTTC; clone size: .; V gene: TRBV20-1; J gene: TRBJ2-5; D gene: .
CDR3 protein: CSARLGGQPQHF; CDR3 DNA: TGCAGTGCCAGGCTGGGAGGGCAGCCCCAGCATTTT; clone size: .; V gene: TRBV20-1; J gene: TRBJ1-5; D gene: .
CDR3 protein: CASWRLAGGADTQYF; CDR3 DNA: TGTGCCAGCTGGAGGCTAGCGGGAGGGGCAGATACGCAGTATTTT; clone size: many; V gene: TRBV11-2; J gene: TRBJ2-3; D gene: TRBD2
CDR3 protein: CASKTQGTNEKLFF; CDR3 DNA: TGTGCCAGCAAAACTCAGGGGACTAATGAAAAACTGTTTTTT; clone size: many; V gene: TRBV12-3/TRBV12-4; J gene: TRBJ1-4; D gene: .
CDR3 protein: CSARTAGPGGTDTQYF; CDR3 DNA: TGCAGTGCCCGGACAGCGGGGCCCGGTGGGACAGATACGCAGTATTTT; clone size: many; V gene: TRBV20-1; J gene: TRBJ2-3; D gene: .
CDR3 protein: CASSSLAGGYTQYF; CDR3 DNA: TGTGCCAGCAGCTCTCTAGCGGGAGGATATACGCAGTATTTT; clone size: many; V gene: TRBV11-2; J gene: TRBJ2-3; D gene: TRBD2
CDR3 protein: CARGGGTSGRTDTQYF; CDR3 DNA: TGTGCCAGAGGAGGAGGGACTAGCGGGAGAACAGATACGCAGTATTTT; clone size: .; V gene: TRBV28; J gene: TRBJ2-3; D gene: TRBD2
CDR3 protein: CSARDTRIETQYF; CDR3 DNA: TGCAGTGCTAGAGATACTAGGATAGAGACCCAGTACTTC; clone size: few; V gene: TRBV20-1; J gene: TRBJ2-5; D gene: .
CDR3 protein: CASSALGNTGELFF; CDR3 DNA: TGTGCCAGCTCCGCACTGGGGAACACCGGGGAGCTGTTTTTT; clone size: .; V gene: TRBV7-2; J gene: TRBJ2-2; D gene: .
CDR3 protein: CASSLATGAGVEQYF; CDR3 DNA: TGTGCCAGCAGCTTAGCCACAGGGGCCGGGGTCGAGCAGTACTTC; clone size: few; V gene: TRBV7-2; J gene: TRBJ2-7; D gene: TRBD1
CDR3 protein: CASSFESGRGSTDTQYF; CDR3 DNA: TGTGCCAGCAGTTTTGAGAGCGGGAGAGGTTCAACAGATACGCAGTATTTT; clone size: many; V gene: TRBV27; J gene: TRBJ2-3; D gene: TRBD2
CDR3 protein: CSARDLDRARDTQYF; CDR3 DNA: TGCAGTGCTAGAGATCTCGACAGAGCCAGAGATACGCAGTATTTT; clone size: many; V gene: TRBV20-1; J gene: TRBJ2-3; D gene: .
CDR3 protein: CASSADGIASFSYNEQFF; CDR3 DNA: TGTGCCAGCAGTGCGGACGGAATCGCTTCTTTCTCCTACAATGAGCAGTTCTTC; clone size: many; V gene: TRBV2; J gene: TRBJ2-1; D gene: .